This note documents a single TCR beta chain sequence. No cognate antigen has been identified for it. It has no much larger one-base neighbor in the sample; base qualities were not kept. The data originate from a study of blood T cell repertoires in COVID-19 (dated by TCRdb to 2020 to 2022). Notes on the research overall: Collaborator samples came from the United States, Italy and Spain and covered acute and convalescent phases of COVID-19. Nearly every sample came with metadata listing a de-identified subject ID, COVID-19 status, age in years and sex. The material from the prospective study consisted of cDNA or gDNA derived from T cells, B-cell-depleted T cells, or PBMCs. The dataset comprised deeply sampled blood TCRbeta repertoires from subjects exposed to, actively infected with, or recovered from COVID-19. The repertoires were released in a freely available public database meant as a resource for research on the immune response to SARS-CoV-2. The samples were drawn from two sources: the first 160 participants of the ongoing ImmuneRACE study, and 950 to 1,500 subjects contributed by 6 global collaborators. Where available, HLA class I and class II types were taken from metadata supplied by the sample provider and were not determined by assay-based typing.

The research as a whole found: How much clinical and demographic metadata was included differed by source and by participant, and the metadata was provided uncurated.

TCRbeta CDR3 regions were amplified from genomic DNA by means of the immunoSEQ Assay, a bias-controlled multiplex PCR. Per the source publication's procedure: Within the assay, amplification of reference gene primers was used to estimate how many nucleated cells each sample contained. To quantify the absolute abundance of each unique TCRbeta CDR3 rearrangement, sequence reads were collapsed and filtered. For each sample, productive Simpson clonality was calculated as the square root of Simpson's diversity index over productive rearrangements. In its TCRdb copy, this immuneACCESS table keeps in-frame sequences only and misses some clones. Where compared with another copy, unresolved V genes explain less than half of these, and the others have no known cause. V, J and clone size are taken as reported in that table, and D and trimming were inferred from the DNA itself. For this sample there are 120,000 to 150,000 clones; roughly four fifths appear just once. The ten largest clonotypes hold less than 4.5% of the sample.

The collaborating institutions used their own protocols to collect whole blood in K2EDTA tubes. For TCRbeta analysis, collaborators shipped samples in one of three forms: frozen whole blood, isolated PBMCs, or DNA extracted from either of those sample types. CDR1 is given as SNHLY and CDR2 as FYNNEI, both from the germline V gene. Including the terminal cysteine and phenylalanine, the CDR3 comprises 15 residues. Only CDR3 DNA is held: 45 bases, read in frame from base 1. V ends up 5 bases short and J 0 bases short, with an unmatched junction base count of 2. The clonotype comes from an elderly woman with acute or convalescent COVID-19. The sample comprised peripheral blood. The sequence joins TRBV2 to TRBJ1-3, with 9 middle bases fitting TRBD1. This receptor carries the CDR3 CASSQTGGSGNTIYF. The DNA is as follows: TGTGCCAGCAGTCAGACAGGGGGCTCTGGAAACACCATATATTTT.